These 27 T cell receptor beta chains originate from one sample sequenced in a study of T cell responses to AZD1222 COVID-19 vaccine. Method: immunoSEQ multiplex PCR; TCRdb's copy keeps in-frame clones and lacks some. The table shows roughly 120,000 clones, with 75% to 90% occurring only once. The sample in question was peripheral blood, obtained on day 0 of AZD1222 vaccination. Receptors originate from an adult in good health.

The CDR3 bases are TGTGCCAGCAGCGACTGCAATCGAAAAAACATTCAGTACTTC. It encodes CASSDCNRKNIQYF. The chain links TRBV3-1 (or the pseudogene TRBV3-2) to TRBJ2-4; no clear D gene. This CDR3 is 14 amino acids long. Between the trimmed V and J ends, which lost 5 bases and 4 bases, there was a span of 12 bases. The germline gives CDR1 LGHDT, CDR2 YNNKEL (reference sequence).

This rearrangement joins TRBV5-4 to TRBJ1-4; no clear D. CDR3 size: 15 residues. Trimming took off 7 bases at V and 6 bases at J, with 19 bases between the two ends. CDR1 and CDR2 (germline): SGHNT, YYREEE (reference sequence). The CDR3 nucleotides are TGTGCCAGCCACGAGGAAACCCTCGGAGATGAAAAACTGTTTTTT. Translated, it gives CASHEETLGDEKLFF. Using reference TRBV5-4 and TRBJ1-4 for the parts outside the CDR3, the full variable domain is ETGVTQSPTHLIKTRGQQVTLRCSSQSGHNTVSWYQQALGQGPQFIFQYYREEENGRGNFPPRFSGLQFPNYSSELNVNALELDDSALYLCASHEETLGDEKLFFGSGTQLSVL.

The table lists this clone with a few counts. This CDR3 reads CASSLYDTLNTEAFF. In DNA form, the CDR3 reads TGTGCCAGCAGTTTATACGACACCTTGAACACTGAAGCTTTCTTT. The rearrangement joins TRBV27 to TRBJ1-1, with D hard to call. Trimming left V 1 base short and J 0 bases short, with 9 bases between. Germline loops: CDR1 MNHEY, CDR2 SMNVEV (reference sequence). This CDR3 contains 15 residues.

The chain combines TRBV24-1 with TRBJ1-2; D remains unclear. V lost 5 bases, J lost 5 bases, and 20 bases lay in between. The length of the CDR3 is 16 residues. CDR1 and CDR2 (germline): KGHDR, SFDVKD. The DNA of the CDR3 is TGTGCCACCAGTGTCCCTCGAGGGAGAAATATATATGGCTACACCTTC. It codes for CATSVPRGRNIYGYTF.

This clone showed up just a few times. V usage is TRBV5-6 and J usage is TRBJ2-7; possibly TRBD2 for D (5 bases). The CDR3 contains 12 residues. Germline lookup yields CDR1 SGHDT and CDR2 YYEEEE. Trimming pared 4 bases from V and 1 base from J, leaving 6 bases between. CDR3 sequence (DNA): TGTGCCAGCAGCGGGGAGTCCTACGAGCAGTACTTC. This encodes CASSGESYEQYF.

This clone has a single count. The chain is built from TRBV29-1 and TRBJ2-2, with D uncertain. CDR1 is SQVTM, CDR2 ANQGSEA, per germline. V was clipped by 3 bases and J by 6 bases, with 5 bases between them. This CDR3 is built from 11 residues. CDR3 region: CSVDEAGELFF. As DNA, the CDR3 is TGCAGCGTTGACGAGGCCGGGGAGCTGTTTTTT.

The chain combines TRBV27 with TRBJ2-1; no clear D gene. CDR1 is MNHEY, CDR2 SMNVEV, per germline (reference sequence). The CDR3 runs to 14 residues. V shed 5 bases and J shed 7 bases, with 15 bases lying between them. This CDR3 reads CASSPNTDRNEQFF. As DNA, the CDR3 is TGTGCCAGCAGTCCAAACACGGATAGGAATGAGCAGTTCTTC.

This clone was recorded only once. The rearrangement joins TRBV10-3 to TRBJ2-5; D tentatively fits TRBD1 or TRBD2 (6 bases each). CDR3 size: 16 residues. The germline V and J ends were trimmed by 0 bases and 2 bases, with 13 bases remaining between them. The V gene's germline CDR1 is ENHRY and CDR2 SYGVKD. CDR3 amino acids: CAISESSGAGQETQYF. CDR3 coding DNA: TGTGCCATCAGTGAGTCATCAGGGGCGGGACAAGAGACCCAGTACTTC.

This chain joins TRBV11-2 and TRBJ1-4; D ambiguous. The V gene lost 5 bases and the J gene lost 8 bases, with 21 bases spanning the gap. The CDR3 covers 16 residues. Germline V lookup: CDR1 SGHAT, CDR2 FQNNGV. The CDR3, as DNA: TGTGCCAGCAGCCCGGTCCGCTCGGCCGGCGGAGAAAAACTGTTTTTT. It translates to CASSPVRSAGGEKLFF.

The chain employs TRBV6-5 and TRBJ2-7; 8 nucleotides line up with TRBD1. The CDR3 has 13 amino acids. V shed 7 bases and J 4 bases; nucleotides not matched to a gene: 6. CDR1 is MNHEY, CDR2 SVGAGI, per germline. In DNA, the CDR3 is TGTGCCAGCATCCAGGGGGCGGGGTACGAGCAGTACTTC. Protein: CASIQGAGYEQYF.

The CDR3 protein is CATSDPSGSGDEQYF. The CDR3 region has the DNA TGTGCCACCAGTGATCCTAGCGGGAGTGGCGACGAGCAGTACTTC. The chain employs TRBV24-1 and TRBJ2-7; 10 bases fit TRBD2. V was pared by 3 bases and J by 5 bases, with 6 bases of the junction left unmatched. CDR3 size: 15 residues. Germline lookup yields CDR1 KGHDR and CDR2 SFDVKD.

This rearrangement joins TRBV30 to TRBJ2-1; 8 nucleotides align to TRBD1. Germline V gene sequence: CDR1 GTSNPN, CDR2 SVGIG (reference sequence). The CDR3 totals 10 residues. Trimming removed 5 bases from V and 12 bases from J; junction bases left unmatched: 3. CDR3 coding DNA: TGTGCCTGGCGTCAGGGGGCGCAGTTCTTC. Its protein is CAWRQGAQFF.

This chain joins TRBV9 and TRBJ2-5, with 11 bases identical to TRBD2. Per the germline V gene, CDR1 is SGDLS and CDR2 is YYNGEE. J gave up 2 bases and V 0 bases, and 9 bases lay outside the gene matches. The CDR3 extends over 18 amino acids. The CDR3 region is CASSVGLAGGVWQETQYF. CDR3 bases: TGTGCCAGCAGCGTAGGCCTAGCGGGAGGAGTCTGGCAAGAGACCCAGTACTTC.

The chain recombines TRBV14 with TRBJ2-7, with D possibly TRBD2 on 5 matching bases. Germline V gives CDR1 SGHDN, CDR2 FVKESK. The CDR3 spans 14 residues. Trimming shortened V by 1 base and J by 9 bases, and 16 bases separated the two germline ends. The CDR3 DNA is TGTGCCAGCAGCCAAGGGACTCCTCCTAGAGGGCAGTACTTC. Translated: CASSQGTPPRGQYF.

V gene TRBV27 combines with J gene TRBJ1-4; D unclear. Germline loops: CDR1 MNHEY, CDR2 SMNVEV (reference sequence). V lost 6 bases and J 5 bases, leaving 4 bases between the germline ends. The CDR3 covers 11 residues. CDR3 residues: CASSFNEKLFF. CDR3 sequence (DNA): TGTGCCAGCAGCTTCAATGAAAAACTGTTTTTT.

The chain couples TRBV3-1 (or the pseudogene TRBV3-2) to TRBJ2-1; TRBD2 agrees at 9 bases. The CDR3 sequence is 15 residues long. V lost 5 bases and J lost 2; bases outside the gene matches: 4. Per the germline V gene, CDR1 is LGHDT and CDR2 is YNNKEL (reference sequence). The CDR3 here is CASSFGTSPYNEQFF. CDR3 sequence (DNA): TGTGCCAGCAGCTTCGGGACTAGCCCCTACAATGAGCAGTTCTTC.

This rearrangement joins TRBV18 to TRBJ2-7; possibly TRBD1 for D (6 bases). The CDR3 has 14 amino acids. In germline, CDR1 is KGHSH, CDR2 LQKENI. V was pared by 1 base and J by 3 bases, with 10 bases between. DNA for the CDR3: TGTGCCAGCTCACCACAACAGGGATTCTACGAGCAGTACTTC. Its translation: CASSPQQGFYEQYF. The full variable domain, rest sourced from reference TRBV18 and TRBJ2-7, is NAGVMQNPRHLVRRRGQEARLRCSPMKGHSHVYWYRQLPEEGLKFMVYLQKENIIDESGMPKERFSAEFPKEGPSILRIQQVVRGDSAAYFCASSPQQGFYEQYFGPGTRLTVT.

The rearrangement uses TRBV2 and TRBJ1-1; D gene uncertain. V was clipped by 6 bases and J by 3 bases, with 14 bases between them. Germline lookup yields CDR1 SNHLY and CDR2 FYNNEI. CDR3 length: 14 amino acids. CDR3 nucleotides: TGTGCCAGCAGCGATCGTATACAGTACACTGAAGCTTTCTTT. Encoded protein: CASSDRIQYTEAFF.

The chain recombines TRBV7-2 with TRBJ2-7, with D perhaps TRBD1 or TRBD2 (5 bases each). Germline V gene data show CDR1 as SGHTA and CDR2 as FQGNSA. Trimming shortened V by 5 bases and J by 6 bases, and 20 bases separated the two germline ends. The CDR3 totals 15 residues. In DNA form, the CDR3 reads TGTGCCAGCAGCAGACTTGGGACGGCCGGAAGCGAGCAGTACTTC. Its translation: CASSRLGTAGSEQYF. Full variable domain (remainder filled in from reference TRBV7-2 and TRBJ2-7): GAGVSQSPSNKVTEKGKDVELRCDPISGHTALYWYRQSLGQGLEFLIYFQGNSAPDKSGLPSDRFSAERTGGSVSTLTIQRTQQEDSAVYLCASSRLGTAGSEQYFGPGTRLTVT.

The chain uses TRBV6-5 and TRBJ1-2, with 8 bases fitting TRBD1. Germline V gene sequence: CDR1 MNHEY, CDR2 SVGAGI. Germline trimming cut 5 bases from V and 4 bases from J; bases unmatched to any gene: 3. The CDR3 consists of 13 residues. Written as DNA, the CDR3 is TGTGCCAGCAGTCCAGGGGGCCCCTATGGCTACACCTTC. This sequence encodes CASSPGGPYGYTF.

This sequence joins TRBV9 and TRBJ1-2, with TRBD1 matching 9 bases. The germline CDR1 and CDR2 sequences are SGDLS and YYNGEE. This CDR3 contains 15 residues. Losses at the gene ends were 3 bases for V and 3 bases for J; bases not matched to a gene: 6. CDR3 sequence: CASSGGTGRDYGYTF. CDR3 DNA: TGTGCCAGCAGCGGAGGGACAGGGCGTGACTATGGCTACACCTTC.

V usage is TRBV9 and J usage is TRBJ2-1; 15 bases are a match to TRBD2. V lost 4 bases to trimming and J lost 4 bases; unmatched junction nucleotides: 9. CDR1 and CDR2 (germline): SGDLS, YYNGEE. The CDR3 is 18 residues long. The CDR3 is CASSSGTSGGYGYNEQFF. The CDR3 region has the DNA TGTGCCAGCAGCTCCGGGACTAGCGGGGGGTACGGTTACAATGAGCAGTTCTTC.

This rearrangement joins TRBV3-1 (or the pseudogene TRBV3-2) to TRBJ2-1, with D perhaps given as TRBD1 or TRBD2 (6 bases each). Germline V lookup: CDR1 LGHDT, CDR2 YNNKEL (reference sequence). Trimming cost V 4 bases and J 5 bases, with 9 bases left between them. This CDR3 has 13 residues. The CDR3 DNA is TGTGCCAGCAGCCGGGGGGCCAACAATGAGCAGTTCTTC. It specifies CASSRGANNEQFF.

This rearrangement joins TRBV10-2 to TRBJ2-7; D not resolved. V lost 4 bases, J lost 1 base, and 2 bases lay in between. The germline V gene encodes CDR1 WSHSY and CDR2 SAAADI. The CDR3 runs 11 residues. The CDR3 region is CASSASYEQYF. CDR3 nucleotides: TGCGCCAGCAGTGCTTCCTACGAGCAGTACTTC.

The chain links TRBV24-1 to TRBJ2-1, with TRBD2 matching 12 bases. Germline CDR1 and CDR2: KGHDR and SFDVKD. With 5 bases clipped from V and 4 bases from J, the junction kept 8 bases outside the gene matches. This CDR3 spans 17 amino acids. This CDR3 is CATSGMTSGRLYNEQFF. CDR3 coding DNA: TGTGCCACCAGTGGCATGACTAGCGGGAGACTATACAATGAGCAGTTCTTC.

This chain links TRBV6-5 with TRBJ2-3; the match to TRBD2 covers 10 bases. Germline CDR1 and CDR2: MNHEY and SVGAGI. The V and J ends lost 11 bases and 0 bases, in that order; junction bases with no gene match: 2. This CDR3 spans 13 amino acids. The CDR3 DNA follows: TGTGCCGGGACTAGCGAAAGCACAGATACGCAGTATTTT. It encodes CAGTSESTDTQYF.

This clone was detected only a few times. CDR3 sequence reads: CASSDSAGGADTQYF. CDR3 bases: TGTGCCAGCAGTGACTCGGCGGGAGGGGCAGATACGCAGTATTTT. The rearrangement uses TRBV6-4 and TRBJ2-3; the match to TRBD2 covers 9 bases. V trimming: 0 bases; J trimming: 4 bases; junction bases outside the gene matches: 2. CDR1 is MRHNA, CDR2 SNTAGT, per germline. The CDR3 totals 15 residues.